These T cell receptor beta chains were read from a single sample in a study of blood T cell repertoires in COVID-19. The method was immunoSEQ multiplex PCR; TCRdb's version includes in-frame clones alone and lacks a portion of them. In the table there are about 74,000 clones, 90% of which are singletons. Sequencing was done on a sample of peripheral blood. All receptors come from a man in his fifties or sixties with acute or convalescent COVID-19. Each CDR3 is given with its conserved first and last residue. Fields, in order: J gene, clone size, V gene, D gene, CDR3 protein, CDR3 DNA. The D gene is left open where the match is weak. The listing skips clone size in some rows; elsewhere it reads once, few, many or a size class.

>TRBJ2-5|NA|TRBV28|NA
CASSFGETQYF
TGTGCCAGCAGTTTCGGAGAGACCCAGTACTTC
>TRBJ2-1|NA|TRBV12-5|TRBD2
CASGPGLGINEQFF
TGTGCTAGTGGCCCGGGACTAGGTATCAATGAGCAGTTCTTC
>TRBJ1-5|NA|TRBV4-1|NA
CASSQDWAGVQPQHF
TGCGCCAGCAGCCAAGATTGGGCAGGGGTTCAGCCCCAGCATTTT
>TRBJ2-1|NA|TRBV9|TRBD2
CASSVGPSGLHNEQFF
TGTGCCAGCAGCGTAGGGCCTAGCGGATTACACAATGAGCAGTTCTTC
>TRBJ2-5|NA|TRBV19|NA
CASRGGGPQETQYF
TGTGCCAGTAGAGGGGGGGGCCCACAAGAGACCCAGTACTTC
>TRBJ2-5|NA|TRBV7-2|TRBD1
CASSIPTGAVGTQYF
TGTGCCAGCAGCATCCCGACAGGGGCCGTAGGGACCCAGTACTTC
>TRBJ2-7|NA|TRBV4-1|TRBD1
CASSQDLERRGTGKNEQYF
TGCGCCAGCAGCCAAGATCTAGAACGCCGGGGGACAGGGAAGAACGAGCAGTACTTC
>TRBJ1-2|NA|TRBV14|NA
CASSLGVGSSFPNYGYTF
TGTGCCAGCAGCCTCGGGGTCGGCAGTTCCTTCCCCAACTATGGCTACACCTTC
>TRBJ2-2|NA|TRBV27|TRBD1
CASSSRDRGLVSTGELFF
TGTGCCAGCAGTTCACGGGACAGGGGGCTGGTAAGCACCGGGGAGCTGTTTTTT
>TRBJ2-5|NA|TRBV7-9|NA
CASSGRQSRETQYF
TGTGCCAGCAGCGGAAGACAGTCCAGGGAGACCCAGTACTTC
>TRBJ1-3|few|TRBV12-3/TRBV12-4|NA
CASEVSSGNTIYF
TGTGCCAGCGAAGTCAGCTCTGGAAACACCATATATTTT
>TRBJ1-6|NA|TRBV6-4|NA
CATRGFLDSPLHF
TGTGCCACCCGGGGGTTCCTGGATTCACCCCTCCACTTT
>TRBJ2-5|NA|TRBV24-1|TRBD2
CAPSGRVQETQYF
TGTGCCCCCAGTGGGAGGGTCCAAGAGACCCAGTACTTC
>TRBJ2-2|NA|TRBV7-9|NA
CASSRTQSNTGELFF
TGTGCCAGCAGCCGGACACAATCCAACACCGGGGAGCTGTTTTTT
>TRBJ1-1|NA|TRBV19|NA
CASSSGQLMNTEAFF
TGTGCCAGTAGTTCCGGACAGCTAATGAACACTGAAGCTTTCTTT
>TRBJ1-4|NA|TRBV4-3|TRBD1
CASSQQGQGGKEKLFF
TGCGCCAGCAGCCAGCAAGGACAGGGGGGCAAGGAAAAACTGTTTTTT
>TRBJ1-1|NA|TRBV6-5|TRBD1
CASSSGQGATEAFF
TGTGCCAGCAGCTCGGGACAGGGGGCTACTGAAGCTTTCTTT
>TRBJ2-7|NA|TRBV5-1|NA
CASSFGPTGRSSYEQYF
TGCGCCAGCAGCTTCGGGCCCACAGGTCGAAGCTCCTACGAGCAGTACTTC
>TRBJ2-3|NA|TRBV7-3|TRBD1
CASSLGTGHTQYF
TGTGCCAGCAGCCTAGGGACAGGGCATACGCAGTATTTT
>TRBJ2-7|NA|TRBV10-1|TRBD2
CASSVGLAASYEQYF
TGCGCCAGCAGTGTAGGACTAGCGGCCTCCTACGAGCAGTACTTC
>TRBJ1-2|NA|TRBV19|NA
CASSIAKGYGYTF
TGTGCCAGTAGTATAGCCAAGGGGTATGGCTACACCTTC
>TRBJ1-5|NA|TRBV7-2|NA
CASSFKSGDGNQPQHF
TGTGCCAGCAGCTTCAAGTCAGGGGATGGCAATCAGCCCCAGCATTTT
>TRBJ2-7|NA|TRBV27|NA
CASSLARTYEQYF
TGTGCCAGCAGTTTGGCGCGGACCTACGAGCAGTACTTC
>TRBJ2-3|NA|TRBV21-1|NA
CASSKSRPDRSCTDTQYF
TGTGCCAGCAGCAAATCGCGCCCGGACAGGTCTTGCACAGATACGCAGTATTTT
>TRBJ2-7|NA|TRBV10-3|NA
CAISAIIGVGYEQYF
TGTGCCATCAGTGCGATTATAGGGGTTGGGTACGAGCAGTACTTC
>TRBJ1-1|NA|TRBV2|NA
CASSAQSRGTEAFF
TGTGCCAGCAGTGCTCAATCAAGGGGCACTGAAGCTTTCTTT
>TRBJ1-5|NA|TRBV18|NA
CASSNGGMNQPQHF
TGTGCCAGCTCGAACGGGGGGATGAATCAGCCCCAGCATTTT
>TRBJ1-2|once|TRBV6-5|TRBD1
CASRMTGGNYGYTF
TGTGCCAGCAGAATGACAGGGGGGAACTATGGCTACACCTTC
>TRBJ2-7|NA|TRBV6-5|NA
CASSPIQSYEQYF
TGTGCCAGCAGCCCCATTCAGTCGTACGAGCAGTACTTC
>TRBJ1-4|NA|TRBV6-2/TRBV6-3|NA
CASSYSEINEKLFF
TGTGCCAGCAGTTACTCCGAGATTAATGAAAAACTGTTTTTT
>TRBJ2-2|NA|TRBV7-8|NA
CASSLGTPNTGELFF
TGTGCCAGCAGCCTGGGGACACCAAACACCGGGGAGCTGTTTTTT
>TRBJ2-5|NA|TRBV19|NA
CASSINRQETQYF
TGTGCCAGTAGTATAAACAGACAAGAGACCCAGTACTTC
>TRBJ1-3|NA|TRBV7-9|NA
CASSLFIVTGIFSGNTIYF
TGTGCCAGCAGCTTATTTATTGTGACAGGAATCTTCTCTGGAAACACCATATATTTT
>TRBJ2-5|NA|TRBV10-2|TRBD2
CATRLAGGRRQETQYF
TGCGCCACCCGACTAGCGGGAGGTAGAAGACAAGAGACCCAGTACTTC
>TRBJ2-1|NA|TRBV3-1/TRBV3-2|NA
CASSWTYNEQFF
TGTGCCAGCAGCTGGACTTACAATGAGCAGTTCTTC
>TRBJ2-1|NA|TRBV9|TRBD1
CASSETGALYNEQFF
TGTGCCAGCAGCGAGACAGGGGCCCTCTACAATGAGCAGTTCTTC
>TRBJ2-1|NA|TRBV7-2|TRBD2
CASSTWGLAFEQFF
TGTGCCAGCAGCACATGGGGACTAGCTTTTGAGCAGTTCTTC
>TRBJ1-4|NA|TRBV28|TRBD1
CASSLPRRGQVREKLFF
TGTGCCAGCAGTTTACCGAGAAGGGGACAGGTCCGTGAAAAACTGTTTTTT
>TRBJ1-2|NA|TRBV2|NA
CASKPEVNYGYTF
TGTGCCAGCAAACCGGAGGTGAACTATGGCTACACCTTC
>TRBJ2-5|once|TRBV10-3|NA
CAISESIGGDTQYF
TGTGCCATCAGTGAGTCTATAGGGGGTGACACCCAGTACTTC
>TRBJ1-1|NA|TRBV6-5|NA
CASSKIQGIEAFF
TGTGCCAGCAGTAAGATACAGGGAATTGAAGCTTTCTTT
>TRBJ2-5|NA|TRBV7-3|NA
CASSLRGRETQYF
TGTGCCAGCAGCTTAAGGGGGCGGGAGACCCAGTACTTC
>TRBJ1-4|NA|TRBV3-1/TRBV3-2|TRBD1
CASSRGTGYEKLFF
TGTGCCAGCAGCCGCGGGACAGGGTATGAAAAACTGTTTTTT
>TRBJ2-1|NA|TRBV13|TRBD2
CASSLLLVAGDQFF
TGTGCCAGCAGCTTACTCCTAGTAGCGGGGGATCAGTTCTTC
>TRBJ1-5|NA|TRBV9|NA
CASSETGSAQPQHF
TGTGCCAGCAGCGAAACAGGGTCCGCTCAGCCCCAGCATTTT
>TRBJ1-6|NA|TRBV6-5|NA
CASSPGTSNNSPLHF
TGTGCCAGCAGTCCGGGGACATCCAATAATTCACCCCTCCATTTT
>TRBJ1-4|NA|TRBV5-4|NA
CASSYYTGSEKLFF
TGTGCCAGCAGCTATTACACAGGGAGCGAAAAACTGTTTTTT
>TRBJ2-3|NA|TRBV12-1|NA
CANRTRPTRRGTDTQYF
TGTGCCAACAGAACACGGCCAACTAGACGGGGCACAGATACGCAGTATTTT
>TRBJ2-5|NA|TRBV7-9|NA
CASSLVARETQYF
TGTGCCAGCAGCTTAGTTGCTAGGGAGACCCAGTACTTC
>TRBJ2-5|NA|TRBV28|NA
CASLFREPKTQYF
TGTGCCAGCCTCTTCCGGGAGCCGAAGACCCAGTACTTC
>TRBJ2-2|NA|TRBV5-1|NA
CASSSPAGLTGELFF
TGCGCCAGCAGCAGCCCGGCAGGGCTGACCGGGGAGCTGTTTTTT
>TRBJ1-2|NA|TRBV28|TRBD1
CASSLPGQGGNYGYTF
TGTGCCAGCAGTTTGCCCGGACAGGGAGGGAACTATGGCTACACCTTC
>TRBJ2-5|NA|TRBV27|NA
CASSLEASGTQYF
TGTGCCAGCAGTTTAGAGGCCTCGGGGACCCAGTACTTC
>TRBJ2-1|NA|TRBV30|NA
CAWSAVRAYNEQFF
TGTGCCTGGAGCGCGGTGCGGGCCTACAATGAGCAGTTCTTC
>TRBJ1-2|NA|TRBV12-3/TRBV12-4|NA
CASTQAPYGYTF
TGTGCCAGCACCCAGGCCCCATATGGCTACACCTTC
>TRBJ1-1|NA|TRBV7-6|TRBD1
CASSLRAGGLNTEAFF
TGTGCCAGCAGCTTAAGGGCAGGGGGGTTGAACACTGAAGCTTTCTTT
>TRBJ1-6|NA|TRBV4-3|NA
CASSQVVSGWNNSPLHF
TGCGCCAGCAGCCAAGTAGTATCGGGGTGGAATAATTCACCCCTCCACTTT
>TRBJ1-4|NA|TRBV5-6|TRBD1
CASSRGTGIEKLFF
TGTGCCAGCAGCCGAGGGACAGGTATTGAAAAACTGTTTTTT
>TRBJ1-2|few|TRBV19|NA
CASSRRYETADGYTF
TGTGCCAGTAGCCGCCGATACGAGACGGCGGATGGCTACACCTTC
>TRBJ1-5|NA|TRBV15|NA
CATSTSTNQPQHF
TGTGCCACCAGCACCAGTACAAATCAGCCCCAGCATTTT